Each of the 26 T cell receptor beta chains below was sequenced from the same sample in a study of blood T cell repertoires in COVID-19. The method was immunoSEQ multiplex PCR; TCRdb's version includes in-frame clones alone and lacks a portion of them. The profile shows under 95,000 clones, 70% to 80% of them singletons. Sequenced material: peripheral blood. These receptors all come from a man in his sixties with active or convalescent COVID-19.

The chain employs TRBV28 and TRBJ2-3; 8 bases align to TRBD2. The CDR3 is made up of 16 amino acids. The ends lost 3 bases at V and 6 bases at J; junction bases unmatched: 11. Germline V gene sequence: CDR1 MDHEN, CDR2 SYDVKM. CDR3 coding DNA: TGTGCCAGCAGTTTCCCAAAGCGGGGGCGGGAGGATACGCAGTATTTT. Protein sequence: CASSFPKRGREDTQYF.

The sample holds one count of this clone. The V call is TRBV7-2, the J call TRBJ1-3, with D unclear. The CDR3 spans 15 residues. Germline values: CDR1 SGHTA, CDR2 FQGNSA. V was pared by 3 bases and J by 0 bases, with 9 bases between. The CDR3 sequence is CASSLRQTSGNTIYF. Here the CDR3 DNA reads TGTGCCAGCAGCTTGAGGCAGACCTCTGGAAACACCATATATTTT.

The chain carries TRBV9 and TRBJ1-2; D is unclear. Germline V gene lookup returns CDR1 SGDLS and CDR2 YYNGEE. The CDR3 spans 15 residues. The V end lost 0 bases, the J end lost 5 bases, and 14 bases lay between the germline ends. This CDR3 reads CASSVEGVLAYGYTF. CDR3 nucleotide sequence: TGTGCCAGCAGCGTAGAGGGAGTCTTGGCATATGGCTACACCTTC.

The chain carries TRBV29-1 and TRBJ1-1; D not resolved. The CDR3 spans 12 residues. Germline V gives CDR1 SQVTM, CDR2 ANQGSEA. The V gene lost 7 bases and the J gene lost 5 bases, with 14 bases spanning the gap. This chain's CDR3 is CSGRLGGTEAFF. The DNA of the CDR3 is TGCAGCGGGCGGTTGGGTGGAACTGAAGCTTTCTTT.

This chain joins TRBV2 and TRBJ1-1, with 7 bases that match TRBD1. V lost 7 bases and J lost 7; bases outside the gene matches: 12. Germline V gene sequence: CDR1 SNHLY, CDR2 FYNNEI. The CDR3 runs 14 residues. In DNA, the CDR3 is TGTGCCAGCAAATCAGACAGGGTTCGTAATGAAGCTTTCTTT. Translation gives CASKSDRVRNEAFF.

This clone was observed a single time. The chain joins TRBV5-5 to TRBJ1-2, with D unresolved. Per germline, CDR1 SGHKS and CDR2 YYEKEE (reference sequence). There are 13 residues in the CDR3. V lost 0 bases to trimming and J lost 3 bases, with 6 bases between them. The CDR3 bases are TGTGCCAGCAGCTTGGACAGAGACTATGGCTACACCTTC. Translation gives CASSLDRDYGYTF.

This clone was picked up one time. In nucleotides, the CDR3 is TGTGCCAGCAGCTTAGAATCAGGGGCCAGGACTGAAGCTTTCTTT. This encodes CASSLESGARTEAFF. The J gene is TRBJ1-1, the V gene TRBV7-8; tentatively, D is TRBD1 (6 bases). Germline CDR1 is SGHVS and CDR2 is FQNEAQ. V was pared by 1 base and J by 5 bases, with 14 bases between. This CDR3 comprises 15 residues.

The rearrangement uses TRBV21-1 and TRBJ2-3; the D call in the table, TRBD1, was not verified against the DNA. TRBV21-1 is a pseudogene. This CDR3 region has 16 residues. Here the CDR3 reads CASSTVTDHRTDTQYF. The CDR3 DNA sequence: TGTGCCAGCAGCACCGTGACAGATCATCGCACAGATACGCAGTATTTT.

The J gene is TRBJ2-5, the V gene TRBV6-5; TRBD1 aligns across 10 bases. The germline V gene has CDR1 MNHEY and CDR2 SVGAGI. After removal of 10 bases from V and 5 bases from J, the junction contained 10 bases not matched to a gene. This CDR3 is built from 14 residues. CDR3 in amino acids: CATLDRGRSETQYF. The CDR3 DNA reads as TGTGCCACCCTCGACAGGGGGCGATCGGAGACCCAGTACTTC.

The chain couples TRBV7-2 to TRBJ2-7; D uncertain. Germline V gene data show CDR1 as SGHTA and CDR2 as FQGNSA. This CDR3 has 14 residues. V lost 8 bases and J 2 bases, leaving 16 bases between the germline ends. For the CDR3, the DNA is TGTGCCAGCTCGCTCCGGTACCCGACCTACGAGCAGTACTTC. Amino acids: CASSLRYPTYEQYF.

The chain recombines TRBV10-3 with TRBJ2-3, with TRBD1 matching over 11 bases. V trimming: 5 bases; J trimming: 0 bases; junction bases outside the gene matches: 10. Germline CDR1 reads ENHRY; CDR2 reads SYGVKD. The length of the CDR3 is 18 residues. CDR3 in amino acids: CAISMSGTGGTSTDTQYF. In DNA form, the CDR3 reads TGTGCCATCAGTATGTCCGGGACAGGGGGTACTAGCACAGATACGCAGTATTTT.

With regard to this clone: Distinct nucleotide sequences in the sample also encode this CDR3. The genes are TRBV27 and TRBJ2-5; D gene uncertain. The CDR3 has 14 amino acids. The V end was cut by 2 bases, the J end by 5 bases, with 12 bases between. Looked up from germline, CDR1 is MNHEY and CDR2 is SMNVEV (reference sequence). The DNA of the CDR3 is TGTGCCAGCAGTTTACGAGGATTTGGCGAGACCCAGTACTTC. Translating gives CASSLRGFGETQYF.

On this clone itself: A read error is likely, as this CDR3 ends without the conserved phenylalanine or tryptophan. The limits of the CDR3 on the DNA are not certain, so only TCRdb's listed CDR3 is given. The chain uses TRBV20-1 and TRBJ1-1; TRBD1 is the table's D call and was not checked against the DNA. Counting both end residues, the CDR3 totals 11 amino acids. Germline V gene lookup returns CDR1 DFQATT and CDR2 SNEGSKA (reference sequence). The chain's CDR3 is CSARERGGAGV.

This CDR3 reads CASSPLGNEQFF. CDR3 DNA sequence: TGCGCCAGCAGCCCTCTCGGCAATGAGCAGTTCTTC. This rearrangement joins TRBV4-1 to TRBJ2-1; D is ambiguous. Germline V gene data show CDR1 as MGHRA and CDR2 as YSYEKL. The V gene lost 4 bases and the J gene lost 6 bases, with 7 bases spanning the gap. CDR3 length equals 12 residues.

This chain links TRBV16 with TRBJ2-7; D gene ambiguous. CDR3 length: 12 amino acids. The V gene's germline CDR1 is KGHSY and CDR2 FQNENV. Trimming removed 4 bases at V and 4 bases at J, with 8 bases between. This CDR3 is CASSRESYEQYF. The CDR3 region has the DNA TGTGCCAGCAGCCGTGAGTCTTACGAGCAGTACTTC.

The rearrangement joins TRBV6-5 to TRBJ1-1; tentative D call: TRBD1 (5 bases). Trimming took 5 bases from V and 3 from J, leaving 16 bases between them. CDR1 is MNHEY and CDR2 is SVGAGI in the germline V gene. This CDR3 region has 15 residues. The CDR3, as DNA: TGTGCCAGCAGTACCTTGGGGGAGGTTGACACTGAAGCTTTCTTT. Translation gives CASSTLGEVDTEAFF.

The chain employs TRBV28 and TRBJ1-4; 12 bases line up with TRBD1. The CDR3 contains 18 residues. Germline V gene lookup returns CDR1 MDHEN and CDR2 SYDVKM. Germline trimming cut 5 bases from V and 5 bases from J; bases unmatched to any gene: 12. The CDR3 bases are TGTGCCAGCAGTCCAACCGGGACAGGGGGCCCGCCAAATGAAAAACTGTTTTTT. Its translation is CASSPTGTGGPPNEKLFF.

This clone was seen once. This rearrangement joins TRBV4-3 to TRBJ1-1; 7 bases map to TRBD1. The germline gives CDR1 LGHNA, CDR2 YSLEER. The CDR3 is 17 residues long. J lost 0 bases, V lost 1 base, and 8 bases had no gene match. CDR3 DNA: TGCGCCAGCAGCCAAGGAACGACAGGGAATGTGAACACTGAAGCTTTCTTT. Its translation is CASSQGTTGNVNTEAFF.

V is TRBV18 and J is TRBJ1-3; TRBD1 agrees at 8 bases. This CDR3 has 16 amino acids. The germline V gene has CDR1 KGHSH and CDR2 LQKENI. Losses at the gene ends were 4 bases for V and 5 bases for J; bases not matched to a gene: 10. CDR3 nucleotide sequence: TGTGCCAGCTCACTCAGACCGGGACAGGACCGAAACACCATATATTTT. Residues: CASSLRPGQDRNTIYF.

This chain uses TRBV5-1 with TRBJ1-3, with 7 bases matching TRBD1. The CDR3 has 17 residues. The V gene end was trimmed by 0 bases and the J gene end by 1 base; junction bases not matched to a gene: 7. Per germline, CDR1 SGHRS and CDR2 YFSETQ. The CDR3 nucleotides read TGCGCCAGCAGCTTGGCGGCGGCAGGGGGATCTGGAAACACCATATATTTT. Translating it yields CASSLAAAGGSGNTIYF.

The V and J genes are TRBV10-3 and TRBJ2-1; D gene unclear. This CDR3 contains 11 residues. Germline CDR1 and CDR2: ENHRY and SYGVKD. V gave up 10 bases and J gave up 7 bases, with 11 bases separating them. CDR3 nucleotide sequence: TGTGCCAGCTCGACTGGAAATGAGCAGTTCTTC. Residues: CASSTGNEQFF.

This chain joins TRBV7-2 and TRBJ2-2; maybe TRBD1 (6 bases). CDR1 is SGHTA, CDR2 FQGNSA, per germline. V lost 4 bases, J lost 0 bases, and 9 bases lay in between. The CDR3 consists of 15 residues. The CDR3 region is CASSSDRSNTGELFF. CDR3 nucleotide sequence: TGTGCCAGCAGCTCGGACAGATCGAACACCGGGGAGCTGTTTTTT.

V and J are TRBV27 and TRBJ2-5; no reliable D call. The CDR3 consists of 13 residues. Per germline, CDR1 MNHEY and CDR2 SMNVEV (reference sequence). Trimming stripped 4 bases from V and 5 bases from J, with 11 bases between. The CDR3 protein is CASSSNPRETQYF. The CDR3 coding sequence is TGTGCCAGCAGTTCCAACCCCAGGGAGACCCAGTACTTC.

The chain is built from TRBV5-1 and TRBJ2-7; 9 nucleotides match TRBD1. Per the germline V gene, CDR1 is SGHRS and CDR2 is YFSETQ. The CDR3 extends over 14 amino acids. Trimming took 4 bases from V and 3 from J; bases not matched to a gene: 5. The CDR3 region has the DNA TGCGCCAGCAGCACGGGACAGGGATACTACGAGCAGTACTTC. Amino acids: CASSTGQGYYEQYF.

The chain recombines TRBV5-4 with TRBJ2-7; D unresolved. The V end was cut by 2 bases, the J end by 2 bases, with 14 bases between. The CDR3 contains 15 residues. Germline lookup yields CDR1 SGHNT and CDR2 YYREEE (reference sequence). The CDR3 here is CASSFFAVPAYEQYF. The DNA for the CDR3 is TGTGCCAGCAGCTTTTTTGCGGTGCCCGCCTACGAGCAGTACTTC.

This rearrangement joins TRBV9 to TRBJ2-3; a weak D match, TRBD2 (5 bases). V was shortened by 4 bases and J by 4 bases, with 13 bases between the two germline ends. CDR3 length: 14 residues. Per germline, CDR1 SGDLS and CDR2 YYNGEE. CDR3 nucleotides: TGTGCCAGCAGCCCACTAGTCCCCCCAGATACGCAGTATTTT. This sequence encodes CASSPLVPPDTQYF.